This is a list of T cell receptor beta chains from one sample in a study of human T cells and chemical hapten exposure. Each CDR3 protein gets one entry after TCRdb re-called the RACE reads with MiXCR. The sample yields approximately 84,000 distinct CDR3 sequences, approximately 10% seen once. The sequenced sample was whole blood, obtained in connection with sensitization to the hapten diphenylcyclopropenone (DPC). The receptors originated from a man between 18 and 29 years old with alopecia areata. Some clones in this sample may be carry-over from other donors' samples. CDR3s include the opening cysteine and the closing phenylalanine or tryptophan. A D gene is named only where the DNA matches it firmly. Expanded clones get a size class; other rows say once, few or many, or leave the size out.

.	TRBV14	TRBJ2-1	many	TGTGCCAGCAGCCAAGGGCAACTGGCAGCCCCCTACAATGAGCAGTTCTTC	CASSQGQLAAPYNEQFF
.	TRBV9	TRBJ1-1	many	TGTGCCAGCAGCCCGAGGGGGGTCAGCACTGAAGCTTTCTTT	CASSPRGVSTEAFF
.	TRBV7-6	TRBJ2-5	.	TGTGCCAGCAGCGCGTGGGAGACCCAGTACTTC	CASSAWETQYF
.	TRBV9	TRBJ1-1	.	TGTGCCAGCAGCGGACCGAACACTGAAGCTTTCTTT	CASSGPNTEAFF
.	TRBV5-1	TRBJ1-1	many	TGCGCCAGCAGCTTGAGACTGGGGGGCGCGAACACTGAAGCTTTCTTT	CASSLRLGGANTEAFF
TRBD1	TRBV2	TRBJ2-7	many	TGTGCCAGCGATACCGGGACAGGAACCTACGAGCAGTACTTC	CASDTGTGTYEQYF
.	TRBV20-1	TRBJ1-1	.	TGCAGTGCTAGAGAAGAGTTGGCGACTGAAGCTTTCTTT	CSAREELATEAFF
TRBD2	TRBV20-1	TRBJ2-1	few	TGCAGTGCTAGAGAGCGGGGGGCCTACAATGAGCAGTTCTTC	CSARERGAYNEQFF
.	TRBV4-3	TRBJ1-1	.	TGCGCCAGCAGCCAGGACAGCGATGAAGCTTTCTTT	CASSQDSDEAFF
TRBD1	TRBV9	TRBJ1-3	few	TGTGCCAGCAGCTACGGGACAGGGGGAAACACCATATATTTT	CASSYGTGGNTIYF
.	TRBV6-2/TRBV6-3	TRBJ1-2	few	TGTGCCAGCCGCCTTGACGGGATAAACTATGGCTACACCTTC	CASRLDGINYGYTF
.	TRBV4-2	TRBJ2-1	many	TGTGCCAGCAGCCTCATGACCCTTCCCTACAATGAGCAGTTCTTC	CASSLMTLPYNEQFF
TRBD1	TRBV9	TRBJ2-7	few	TGTGCCAGCAGCGCCCGGGACAGGGAGGTGAACGAGCAGTACTTC	CASSARDREVNEQYF
TRBD1	TRBV28	TRBJ2-4	.	TGTGCCAGTCAGGGGGCATTTCTAGCCAAAAACATTCAGTACTTC	CASQGAFLAKNIQYF
TRBD1	TRBV28	TRBJ2-3	.	TGTGCCAGCTCCTTAGGGGGCGCAGATACGCAGTATTTT	CASSLGGADTQYF
TRBD2	TRBV19	TRBJ2-5	.	TGTGCCAGTAGTACGACCCGGGGGGACCAAGAGACCCAGTACTTC	CASSTTRGDQETQYF
.	TRBV3-1	TRBJ2-2	few	TGTGCCAGCAGCCAAACAGTCGGGGGGCTGTTTTTT	CASSQTVGGLFF
TRBD1	TRBV20-1	TRBJ2-7	many	TGCAGTGCTGAGCGCACCGGGACAGTTCCTTACGAGCAGTACTTC	CSAERTGTVPYEQYF
.	TRBV20-1	TRBJ1-6	few	TGCAGTGCTCAGATCGCCAATTCACCCCTCCACTTT	CSAQIANSPLHF
TRBD2	TRBV7-9	TRBJ2-2	.	TGTGCCAGCAGCCAAGGCGGGGGCACCGGGGAGCTGTTTTTT	CASSQGGGTGELFF
.	TRBV19	TRBJ2-7	few	TGTGCCAGTAGTATTTTATTGGGGAATACCTACGAGCAGTACTTC	CASSILLGNTYEQYF